These T cell receptor beta chains were read from a single sample in a study of human CD8 memory T cell subsets. With the 5' RACE reads reprocessed, TCRdb shows one record per CDR3 protein and no DNA. The ten top clones account for about 34%, within a sample of roughly 4,200 distinct CDR3 sequences. Sequencing was performed on CD8+ effector memory T cells (TEM) sorted from PBMCs. The receptors stem from a human donor in good health. The CDR3 runs from the conserved cysteine through the conserved F or W. Fields, in order: clone size, J gene, V gene, CDR3 protein. Clone size is not always given. Where it is, it says once, few, many or a class for expanded clones.

NA	TRBJ1-1	TRBV19	CASTTGGLLDTEAFF
NA	TRBJ1-1	TRBV5-6	CASSQTENTEAFF
medium-sized	TRBJ1-2	TRBV20-1	CSARSPGGYGYTF
NA	TRBJ1-2	TRBV29-1	CSVDKGQGAGYTF
NA	TRBJ1-5	TRBV20-1	CSAQDGRNQPQHF
NA	TRBJ2-7	TRBV6-5	CATNRDGNSYEQYF
medium-sized	TRBJ1-1	TRBV20-1	CSARVGTAITEAFF
NA	TRBJ1-5	TRBV20-1	CSARTAGNQPQHF
NA	TRBJ1-6	TRBV6-2/TRBV6-3	CASRNGQKTYNSPLHF
NA	TRBJ2-6	TRBV9	CASSTPIRVSGANVLTF
NA	TRBJ1-1	TRBV20-1	CSARTGDTEAFF
NA	TRBJ1-1	TRBV6-5	CASSLTGPNTEAFF
NA	TRBJ2-5	TRBV3-1	CACRQDFPETQYF
NA	TRBJ1-2	TRBV4-3	CASSQERGLGYGYTF
NA	TRBJ2-4	TRBV28	CASSLTGRRGDIQYF
medium-sized	TRBJ1-1	TRBV4-1	CASSSTRRGTEAFF
medium-sized	TRBJ2-7	TRBV18	CASSRQVQENEQYF
NA	TRBJ2-7	TRBV19	CASMGLEYEQYF
NA	TRBJ2-5	TRBV4-1	CASSQEPSPQETQYF
NA	TRBJ1-2	TRBV7-4	CASSLAGYGYTF
NA	TRBJ1-1	TRBV9	CASSVESGFTEAFF
NA	TRBJ2-1	TRBV27	CASSLSGARHNEQFF
NA	TRBJ2-1	TRBV27	CASSSSGLGTREQFF
NA	TRBJ1-3	TRBV6-6	CASRGPGQPAPGNTIYF
NA	TRBJ2-1	TRBV6-2/TRBV6-3	CASSRTSGIDEQFF
NA	TRBJ2-2	TRBV6-1	CASARSPDRAGELFF
medium-sized	TRBJ1-5	TRBV28	CASSSGAPSNQPQHF
NA	TRBJ1-1	TRBV27	CASSFFGLNTEAFF
medium-sized	TRBJ1-2	TRBV24-1	CATSDSTGYYGYTF
NA	TRBJ1-6	TRBV20-1	CSAGLGQGSSPLHF
hyperexpanded	TRBJ2-7	TRBV10-3	CAISALWGGFREQYF
medium-sized	TRBJ1-3	TRBV9	CASSVAGAPGNTIYF
NA	TRBJ2-7	TRBV29-1	CSVLPREGSEQYF
NA	TRBJ2-2	TRBV12-1	CASSFVGQHTGELFF
NA	TRBJ1-5	TRBV4-1	CASSRTRGLSGNQPQHF